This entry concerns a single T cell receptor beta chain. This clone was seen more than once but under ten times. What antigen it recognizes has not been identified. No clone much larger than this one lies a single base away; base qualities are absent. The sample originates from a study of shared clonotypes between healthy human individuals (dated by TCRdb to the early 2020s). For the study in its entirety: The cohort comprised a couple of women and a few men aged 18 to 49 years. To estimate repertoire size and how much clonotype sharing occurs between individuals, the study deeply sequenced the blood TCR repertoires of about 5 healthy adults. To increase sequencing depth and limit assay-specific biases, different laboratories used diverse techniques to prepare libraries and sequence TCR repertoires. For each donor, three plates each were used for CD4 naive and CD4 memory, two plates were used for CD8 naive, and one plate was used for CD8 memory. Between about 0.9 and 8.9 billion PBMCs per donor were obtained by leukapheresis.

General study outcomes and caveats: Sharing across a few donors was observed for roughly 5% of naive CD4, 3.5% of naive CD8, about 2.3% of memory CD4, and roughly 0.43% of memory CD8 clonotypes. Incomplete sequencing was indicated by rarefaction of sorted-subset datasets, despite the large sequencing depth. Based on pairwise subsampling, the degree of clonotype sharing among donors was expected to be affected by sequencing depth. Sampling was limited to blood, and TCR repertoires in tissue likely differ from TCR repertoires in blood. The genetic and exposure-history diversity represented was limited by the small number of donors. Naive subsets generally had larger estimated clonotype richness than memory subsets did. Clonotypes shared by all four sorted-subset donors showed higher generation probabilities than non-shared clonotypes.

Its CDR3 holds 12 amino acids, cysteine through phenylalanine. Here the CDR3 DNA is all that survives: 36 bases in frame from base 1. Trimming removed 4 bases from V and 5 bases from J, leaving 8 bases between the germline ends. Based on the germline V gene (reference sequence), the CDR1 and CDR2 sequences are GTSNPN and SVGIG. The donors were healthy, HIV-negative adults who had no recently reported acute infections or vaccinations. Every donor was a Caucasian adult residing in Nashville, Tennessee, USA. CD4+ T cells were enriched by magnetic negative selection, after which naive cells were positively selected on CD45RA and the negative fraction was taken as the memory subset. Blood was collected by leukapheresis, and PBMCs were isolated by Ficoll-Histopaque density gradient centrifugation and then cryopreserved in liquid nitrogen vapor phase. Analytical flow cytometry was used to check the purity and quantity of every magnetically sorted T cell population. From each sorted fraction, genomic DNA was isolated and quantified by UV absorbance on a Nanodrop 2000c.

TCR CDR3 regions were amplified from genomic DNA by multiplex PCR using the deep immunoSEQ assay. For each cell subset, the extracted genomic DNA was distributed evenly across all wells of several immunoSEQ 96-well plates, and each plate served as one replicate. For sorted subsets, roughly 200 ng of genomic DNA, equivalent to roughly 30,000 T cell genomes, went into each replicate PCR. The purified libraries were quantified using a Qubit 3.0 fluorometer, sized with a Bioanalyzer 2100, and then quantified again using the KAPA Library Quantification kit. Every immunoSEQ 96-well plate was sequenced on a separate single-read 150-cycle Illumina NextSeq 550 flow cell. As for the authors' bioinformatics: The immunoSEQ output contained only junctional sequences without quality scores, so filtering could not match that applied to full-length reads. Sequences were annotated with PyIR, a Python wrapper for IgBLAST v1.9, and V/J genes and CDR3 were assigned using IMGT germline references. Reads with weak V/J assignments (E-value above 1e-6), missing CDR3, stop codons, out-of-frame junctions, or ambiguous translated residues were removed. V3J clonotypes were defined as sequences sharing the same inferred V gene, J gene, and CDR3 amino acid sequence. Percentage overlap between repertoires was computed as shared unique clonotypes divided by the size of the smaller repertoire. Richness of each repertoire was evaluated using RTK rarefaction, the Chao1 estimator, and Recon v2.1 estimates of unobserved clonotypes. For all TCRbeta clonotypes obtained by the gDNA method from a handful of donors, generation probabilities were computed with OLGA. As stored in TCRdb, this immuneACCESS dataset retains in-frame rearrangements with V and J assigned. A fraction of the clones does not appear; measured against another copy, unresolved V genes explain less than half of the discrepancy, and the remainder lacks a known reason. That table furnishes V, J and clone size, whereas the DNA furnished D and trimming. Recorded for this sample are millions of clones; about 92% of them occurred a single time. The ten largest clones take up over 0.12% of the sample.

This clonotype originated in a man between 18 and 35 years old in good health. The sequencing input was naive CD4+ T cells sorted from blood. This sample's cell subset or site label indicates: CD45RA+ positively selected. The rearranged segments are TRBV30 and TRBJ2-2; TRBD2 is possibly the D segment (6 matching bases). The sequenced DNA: TGTGCCTGGAAGGGAGGAACCGGGGAGCTGTTTTTT. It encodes CAWKGGTGELFF.